What follows describes a single T cell receptor (beta chain). Its matching antigen is unknown. The identical CDR3 is also encoded by other nucleotide sequences in the sample. This sample stems from a study of cytomegalovirus exposure and HLA in healthy donors. Study-wide findings and caveats: Productive rates of about 87% or about 30% were seen for most TCR beta V segments in an earlier analysis.

The CDR3 sequence is 15 residues long. CDR1 and CDR2 (germline): MNHEY, SVGAGI. Trimming took off 6 bases at V and 10 bases at J, with 19 bases between the two ends. Researchers ran the PCR with 60 Vbeta and 13 Jbeta primers. Method: immunoSEQ multiplex PCR; TCRdb's copy keeps in-frame clones and lacks some. Found here are 150,000 to 200,000 clones, 84% of them singletons; the top ten hold 0.25% to 0.3%. The V and J genes are TRBV6-5 and TRBJ1-6; D is unclear. Sequences were obtained from PBMCs. The sequence was obtained from a boy aged 5-17 years in good health and CMV-seronegative. The CDR3 is CASSLAEGMGSPLHF. As DNA, the CDR3 is TGTGCCAGCAGCCTGGCGGAGGGTATGGGATCACCCCTCCACTTT.